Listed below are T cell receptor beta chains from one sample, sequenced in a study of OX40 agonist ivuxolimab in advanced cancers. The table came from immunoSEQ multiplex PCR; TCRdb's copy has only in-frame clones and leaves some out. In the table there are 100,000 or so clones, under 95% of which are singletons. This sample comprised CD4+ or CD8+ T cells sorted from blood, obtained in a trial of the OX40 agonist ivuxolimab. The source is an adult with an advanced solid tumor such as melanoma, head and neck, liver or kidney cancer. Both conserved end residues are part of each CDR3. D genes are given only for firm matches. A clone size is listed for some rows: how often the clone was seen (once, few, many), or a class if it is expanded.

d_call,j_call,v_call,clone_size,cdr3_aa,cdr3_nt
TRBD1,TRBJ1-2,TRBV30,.,CACGTDYGYTF,TGTGCCTGTGGGACAGACTATGGCTACACCTTC
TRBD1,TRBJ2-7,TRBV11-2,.,CASSYTTGSYEQYF,TGTGCCAGCAGCTACACGACAGGGTCCTACGAGCAGTACTTC
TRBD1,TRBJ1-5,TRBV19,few,CASNKDRASNQPQHF,TGTGCCAGTAATAAGGACAGGGCTAGCAATCAGCCCCAGCATTTT
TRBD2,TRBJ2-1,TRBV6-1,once,CASTGGLAVQGEQFF,TGTGCCAGCACAGGGGGACTAGCGGTTCAGGGTGAGCAGTTCTTC
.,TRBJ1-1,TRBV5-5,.,CASSFGRQGPGTEAFF,TGTGCCAGCAGCTTTGGTCGGCAGGGGCCGGGCACTGAAGCTTTCTTT
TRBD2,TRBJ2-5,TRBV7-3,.,CASSSGLAGDQETQYF,TGTGCCAGCAGCTCCGGACTAGCGGGAGACCAAGAGACCCAGTACTTC
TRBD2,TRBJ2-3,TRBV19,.,CASSRLAGTSTDTQYF,TGTGCCAGTAGCAGACTAGCGGGAACTAGCACAGATACGCAGTATTTT
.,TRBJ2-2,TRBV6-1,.,CASSDAGPNLGELFF,TGTGCCAGCAGTGATGCCGGGCCGAACCTCGGGGAGCTGTTTTTT
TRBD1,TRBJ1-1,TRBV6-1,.,CASTNLDRDPAFF,TGTGCCAGCACCAACCTCGACAGGGATCCTGCTTTCTTT
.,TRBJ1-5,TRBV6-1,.,CASSQNEDQPQHF,TGTGCCAGCTCGCAGAATGAAGATCAGCCCCAGCATTTT
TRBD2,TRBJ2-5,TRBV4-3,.,CASSPRRGLGAIETQYF,TGCGCCAGCAGCCCTCGGAGGGGACTAGGTGCGATCGAGACCCAGTACTTC
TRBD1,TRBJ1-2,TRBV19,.,CASSTGTGGPRDTF,TGTGCCAGTAGTACCGGGACAGGGGGGCCCCGCGATACCTTC
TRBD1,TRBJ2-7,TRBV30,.,CAWTPDRGTYEQYF,TGTGCCTGGACTCCGGACAGGGGGACCTACGAGCAGTACTTC
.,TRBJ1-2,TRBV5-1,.,CASRAGGNRANYGYTF,TGCGCCAGCCGCGCCGGTGGGAACCGCGCTAACTATGGCTACACCTTC
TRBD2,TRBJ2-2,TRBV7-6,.,CASSRSGSGDTGELFF,TGTGCCAGCAGCCGTAGCGGGAGCGGTGACACCGGGGAGCTGTTTTTT
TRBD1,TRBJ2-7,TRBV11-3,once,CASSLDRDEQYF,TGTGCCAGCAGCCTAGACAGGGACGAGCAGTACTTC
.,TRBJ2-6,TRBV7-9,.,CASSRPGYVSGANVLTF,TGTGCCAGCAGCAGACCAGGATACGTCTCTGGGGCCAACGTCCTGACTTTC